A single sample is the source of the 30 T cell receptor beta chains below, sequenced in a study of CD8+ T cells in alopecia areata. Extracted RNA was reverse transcribed into cDNA, the sequencing template. TCRdb's copy holds only in-frame clones and misses some; the assay was immunoSEQ multiplex PCR. The table lists fewer than 250,000 clones, 64% of them singletons. Indicated treatment: oral pan-JAK inhibitor, 5-10 mg twice daily. Sequencing was performed on CD4+ T cells sorted from blood, taken at week 4, from a patient treated with tofacitinib. These receptors were taken from a human donor with alopecia areata.

The V gene is TRBV7-2, the J gene TRBJ2-1; maybe TRBD2 (5 bases). V was trimmed by 6 bases and J by 10 bases, leaving 13 bases between them. CDR1 is SGHTA and CDR2 is FQGNSA in the germline V gene. The CDR3 length is 12 residues. The CDR3 region is CASRAGMGEQFF. The CDR3 DNA follows: TGTGCCAGCAGGGCGGGCATGGGGGAGCAGTTCTTC.

This clone was detected only a few times. This chain uses TRBV29-1 with TRBJ1-1; 9 bases are shared with TRBD1. With 5 bases clipped from V and 8 bases from J, the junction kept 3 bases outside the gene matches. Germline assignment: CDR1 SQVTM and CDR2 ANQGSEA. This CDR3 comprises 11 residues. CDR3 amino acids: CSVQGQGEAFF. CDR3 in DNA: TGCAGCGTTCAAGGACAGGGGGAAGCTTTCTTT.

The chain combines TRBV5-1 with TRBJ2-2, with D unclear. Trimming took off 2 bases at V and 2 bases at J, with 16 bases between the two ends. Germline V gene data show CDR1 as SGHRS and CDR2 as YFSETQ. The CDR3 totals 17 residues. CDR3 sequence: CASSLPLKPSNTGELFF. The CDR3 region has the DNA TGCGCCAGCAGCTTACCCTTGAAACCGAGCAACACCGGGGAGCTGTTTTTT. The full variable domain, completed using reference TRBV5-1 and TRBJ2-2, is KAGVTQTPRYLIKTRGQQVTLSCSPISGHRSVSWYQQTPGQGLQFLFEYFSETQRNKGNFPGRFSGRQFSNSRSEMNVSTLELGDSALYLCASSLPLKPSNTGELFFGEGSRLTVL.

The chain combines TRBV30 with TRBJ1-6; unclear D gene. V shed 2 bases and J shed 5 bases, with 7 bases lying between them. The CDR3 runs to 13 residues. Germline CDR1 reads GTSNPN; CDR2 reads SVGIG (reference sequence). CDR3 in amino acids: CAWSRLNNSPLHF. The CDR3 DNA reads TGTGCCTGGAGTCGCCTGAATAATTCACCCCTCCACTTT.

This rearrangement joins TRBV15 to TRBJ2-4, with a weak D call TRBD1 (5 bases). Per germline, CDR1 LNHNV and CDR2 YYDKDF (reference sequence). CDR3 size: 14 residues. V gave up 0 bases and J gave up 9 bases, with 12 bases separating them. CDR3 sequence reads: CATSREDTQGIQYF. DNA for the CDR3: TGTGCCACCAGCAGAGAGGATACGCAGGGCATTCAGTACTTC.

The gene calls are TRBV18 and TRBJ1-5, with 8 bases matching TRBD1. Trimming cost V 6 bases and J 6 bases; bases outside gene matches: 13. The CDR3 extends over 16 amino acids. The germline V gene has CDR1 KGHSH and CDR2 LQKENI. CDR3 loop: CASSRDGTGRSQPQHF. CDR3 DNA sequence: TGTGCCAGCTCCCGGGACGGGACAGGTAGGAGTCAGCCCCAGCATTTT.

In this sample, this clone turned up once. The V call is TRBV9, the J call TRBJ2-3; 10 bases map to TRBD2. The CDR3 extends over 14 amino acids. J was trimmed by 4 bases and V by 5 bases; bases with no gene match: 4. CDR1 and CDR2 from the germline V gene are SGDLS and YYNGEE. This CDR3 is CASRLAGGADTQYF. The CDR3 coding sequence is TGTGCCAGCAGGTTAGCGGGGGGAGCAGATACGCAGTATTTT.

The genes are TRBV7-9 and TRBJ2-3; D is uncertain. Between the trimmed V and J ends, which lost 3 bases and 5 bases, there was a span of 12 bases. Germline V CDR1 and CDR2: SEHNR, FQNEAQ (reference sequence). The CDR3 totals 14 residues. CDR3 region: CASSFSVKGDTQYF. CDR3 DNA sequence: TGTGCCAGCAGCTTCTCAGTAAAAGGAGATACGCAGTATTTT.

V is TRBV30 and J is TRBJ2-2; no clear D. Trimming cost V 1 base and J 4 bases, with 7 bases left between them. This CDR3 has 13 amino acids. Germline CDR1 reads GTSNPN; CDR2 reads SVGIG (reference sequence). The CDR3 here is CAWSGVATGELFF. The DNA for the CDR3 is TGTGCCTGGAGTGGGGTAGCCACCGGGGAGCTGTTTTTT.

The V gene is TRBV6-6, the J gene TRBJ2-5; D unresolved. This CDR3 has 13 amino acids. The germline V gene encodes CDR1 MNHNY and CDR2 SVGAGI (reference sequence). Trimming stripped 7 bases from V and 5 bases from J, with 14 bases between. The CDR3 here is CASNDTPSETQYF. As DNA, the CDR3 is TGTGCCAGCAATGACACACCATCGGAGACCCAGTACTTC.

This chain joins TRBV27 and TRBJ2-5, with D hard to call. V lost 2 bases and J 5 bases, leaving 9 bases between the germline ends. CDR3 length equals 13 residues. Per the germline V gene, CDR1 is MNHEY and CDR2 is SMNVEV (reference sequence). The CDR3 reads CASSLRRGETQYF. CDR3 nucleotides: TGTGCCAGCAGTTTAAGGCGTGGGGAGACCCAGTACTTC.

Only a few counts were recorded for this clone. This chain uses TRBV5-4 with TRBJ2-1; D possibly corresponds to TRBD2 (7 bases). Trimming removed 4 bases at V and 5 bases at J, with 13 bases between. The length of the CDR3 is 14 residues. CDR1 is SGHNT, CDR2 YYREEE, per germline (reference sequence). The CDR3 coding sequence is TGTGCCAGCAGCACCGAGGGGGGGAACAATGAGCAGTTCTTC. It translates to CASSTEGGNNEQFF.

V gene TRBV4-2 combines with J gene TRBJ1-1; D remains ambiguous. V was shortened by 3 bases and J by 1 base, with 6 bases between the two germline ends. CDR3 length: 13 amino acids. Germline values: CDR1 LGHNA, CDR2 YNFKEQ. The CDR3 loop reads CASSQEPNTEAFF. Written as DNA, the CDR3 is TGTGCCAGCAGCCAGGAACCGAACACTGAAGCTTTCTTT.

CDR3 loop: CASSLGQIGETQYF. The CDR3 DNA reads TGCGCCAGCAGCTTGGGGCAGATTGGAGAGACCCAGTACTTC. The rearrangement links TRBV5-1 to TRBJ2-5, with unresolved D. Deletions cut 0 bases from V and 4 bases from J, with 10 bases between. Per the germline V gene, CDR1 is SGHRS and CDR2 is YFSETQ. The CDR3 has 14 amino acids.

The gene calls are TRBV14 and TRBJ1-4; D is ambiguous. Germline-derived CDR1 and CDR2 are SGHDN and FVKESK. V was shortened by 3 bases and J by 8 bases, with 4 bases between the two germline ends. This CDR3 is built from 11 residues. The CDR3 protein is CASSHQEKLFF. The CDR3 nucleotides read TGTGCCAGCAGCCATCAAGAAAAACTGTTTTTT.

The V call is TRBV5-4, the J call TRBJ2-7, with 7 bases that match TRBD2. The CDR3 runs to 14 residues. Germline V lookup: CDR1 SGHNT, CDR2 YYREEE (reference sequence). V was pared by 5 bases and J by 3 bases, with 8 bases of the junction left unmatched. The CDR3 region has the DNA TGTGCCAGCAGTGTGGCTAGCGGAATCTACGAGCAGTACTTC. Its translation: CASSVASGIYEQYF.

V and J are TRBV10-3 and TRBJ1-6, with TRBD1 matching over 7 bases. Germline CDR1 ENHRY, CDR2 SYGVKD. The V segment lost 10 bases and the J segment 5 bases; nucleotides outside the gene matches: 11. This CDR3 is built from 15 residues. The CDR3 region has the DNA TGTGCCAGCAAACTAACCGGGACAGATAATTCACCCCTCCACTTT. It yields the protein CASKLTGTDNSPLHF.

The chain joins TRBV11-2 to TRBJ1-1, with a weak D call TRBD1 (5 bases). V lost 2 bases and J 4 bases, leaving 11 bases between the germline ends. Germline V CDR1 and CDR2: SGHAT, FQNNGV. This CDR3 contains 14 residues. This CDR3 is CASSLQGGGTEAFF. In DNA, the CDR3 is TGTGCCAGCAGCTTACAGGGCGGGGGCACTGAAGCTTTCTTT.

The chain uses TRBV9 and TRBJ1-2, with TRBD1 as a possible D gene (5 bases). Trimming cost V 0 bases and J 8 bases, with 14 bases left between them. CDR1 is SGDLS and CDR2 is YYNGEE in the germline V gene. CDR3 length equals 14 residues. The CDR3 sequence is CASSVAGYVDGYTF. CDR3 bases: TGTGCCAGCAGCGTAGCAGGGTATGTTGACGGCTACACCTTC.

The chain joins TRBV29-1 to TRBJ1-1; 10 bases agree with TRBD1. The CDR3 loop spans 13 amino acids. The germline V gene has CDR1 SQVTM and CDR2 ANQGSEA. Losses at the gene ends were 4 bases for V and 8 bases for J; bases not matched to a gene: 7. The CDR3 coding sequence is TGCAGCGTTGTCGAGGGGGACAGGGGCGAAGCTTTCTTT. Translation: CSVVEGDRGEAFF. Together with reference TRBV29-1 and TRBJ1-1, the CDR3 gives the full variable domain: SAVISQKPSRDICQRGTSLTIQCQVDSQVTMMFWYRQQPGQSLTLIATANQGSEATYESGFVIDKFPISRPNLTFSTLTVSNMSPEDSSIYLCSVVEGDRGEAFFGQGTRLTVV.

The chain carries TRBV9 and TRBJ1-6; D is uncertain. CDR3 length: 13 amino acids. Looked up from germline, CDR1 is SGDLS and CDR2 is YYNGEE. V was shortened by 0 bases and J by 9 bases, with 7 bases between the two germline ends. CDR3 protein: CASSVESFSPLHF. The CDR3 nucleotides are TGTGCCAGCAGCGTAGAGAGCTTTTCACCCCTCCACTTT.

The table lists this clone with a few counts. This rearrangement joins TRBV5-6 to TRBJ2-3; TRBD1 aligns across 7 bases. The CDR3 contains 13 residues. Trimming removed 8 bases from V and 5 bases from J; junction bases left unmatched: 8. Germline assignment: CDR1 SGHDT and CDR2 YYEEEE. The CDR3 protein is CASGQGEIDTQYF. CDR3 in DNA: TGTGCCAGTGGGCAGGGGGAGATAGATACGCAGTATTTT.

This chain joins TRBV15 and TRBJ2-1, with 9 bases matching TRBD1. CDR3 length: 16 amino acids. V lost 3 bases and J lost 2; bases outside the gene matches: 5. Germline CDR1 reads LNHNV; CDR2 reads YYDKDF (reference sequence). Written as DNA, the CDR3 is TGTGCCACCAGCAGTTCCCGACAGGGGGCCTACAATGAGCAGTTCTTC. Amino acid sequence: CATSSSRQGAYNEQFF.

This clone was picked up a small number of times. As DNA, the CDR3 is TGTGCCAGCAGCTTCGGACAGGGACAAGAGACCCAGTACTTC. Translated, it gives CASSFGQGQETQYF. The genes are TRBV7-2 and TRBJ2-5; 8 bases agree with TRBD1. The CDR3 is made up of 14 amino acids. V lost 3 bases, J lost 2 bases, and 2 bases stayed unmatched. Germline V gene lookup returns CDR1 SGHTA and CDR2 FQGNSA.

The rearrangement joins TRBV7-2 to TRBJ2-4; D may correspond to TRBD1 or TRBD2 (5 bases each). The CDR3 has 12 residues. With 5 bases removed from V and 16 bases from J, the gap between germline ends came to 18 bases. CDR1 and CDR2 (germline): SGHTA, FQGNSA. CDR3 coding DNA: TGTGCCAGCAGCAGGGGAGAAGGGGTAACCTACTTC. Protein sequence: CASSRGEGVTYF.

This clone was counted once. The chain employs TRBV7-8 and TRBJ1-1; D uncertain. The CDR3 is 15 amino acids. V lost 1 base and J 0 bases, leaving 9 bases between the germline ends. Germline V CDR1 and CDR2: SGHVS, FQNEAQ. The CDR3 sequence: CASSLVYTLNTEAFF. DNA for the CDR3: TGTGCCAGCAGCTTAGTTTACACCTTGAACACTGAAGCTTTCTTT.

The chain combines TRBV20-1 with TRBJ1-1; D gene ambiguous. In germline, CDR1 is DFQATT, CDR2 SNEGSKA (reference sequence). V was cut by 2 bases and J by 2 bases, with 3 bases left in between. The CDR3 consists of 11 residues. CDR3 nucleotides: TGCAGTGCTAGATACAACACTGAAGCTTTCTTT. Residues: CSARYNTEAFF.

The genes are TRBV7-2 and TRBJ2-7; TRBD2 aligns across 10 bases. The CDR3 length is 15 residues. Per the germline V gene, CDR1 is SGHTA and CDR2 is FQGNSA. V shed 2 bases and J 2 bases; nucleotides not matched to a gene: 3. CDR3 DNA sequence: TGTGCCAGCAGCTTAACTAGCGGGGATCCCTACGAGCAGTACTTC. Protein sequence: CASSLTSGDPYEQYF.

The CDR3 DNA reads as TGTGCCAGCAGCCAAGTAGAGTTCTATGGCTACACCTTC. Its protein product is CASSQVEFYGYTF. V is TRBV4-2 and J is TRBJ1-2; no clear D gene. Trimming removed 1 base at V and 4 bases at J, with 7 bases between. Germline V lookup: CDR1 LGHNA, CDR2 YNFKEQ. CDR3 size: 13 residues.

J is TRBJ1-2 and V is TRBV29-1; the D is unclear. Germline CDR1 reads SQVTM; CDR2 reads ANQGSEA. V shed 5 bases and J shed 4 bases, with 11 bases lying between them. The CDR3 covers 12 residues. CDR3 in amino acids: CSVRTAPYGYTF. The CDR3, as DNA: TGCAGCGTTCGGACCGCTCCCTATGGCTACACCTTC.